This paragraph covers one T cell receptor beta chain sequence. What it binds is unknown. The sample originates from a study of CD8+ T cells in alopecia areata. Findings and caveats of the study: Mouse data revealed clearer TCR sharing than patient data did, a gap possibly tied to HLA. Links between baseline CD8+ expansion and response need larger treated cohorts.

cDNA serving as the sequencing template came from extracted, reverse transcribed RNA. Profiling relied on immunoSEQ multiplex PCR, and the TCRdb table lists in-frame clones only, not all of them. The repertoire holds around 100,000 clones, with roughly 56% as singletons. With 7 bases removed from V and 6 bases from J, the gap between germline ends came to 16 bases. CDR1 and CDR2 from the germline V gene are PRHDT and FYEKMQ (reference sequence). The CDR3 runs 15 residues. Stated treatment: oral pan-JAK inhibitor, 5-10 mg twice daily. This clonotype was obtained from a human donor with alopecia areata. The rearrangement links TRBV13 to TRBJ1-6, with D maybe TRBD1 (5 bases). This specimen consisted of CD8+ T cells sorted from blood, obtained between weeks 55 and 65, from a patient treated with tofacitinib. The CDR3: CASTQWGFLNSPLHF. The CDR3 coding sequence is TGTGCCAGCACCCAATGGGGGTTTCTTAATTCACCCCTCCACTTT.